A selection of T cell receptor beta chains follows, all from one sample in a study of shared clonotypes between healthy human individuals. The protocol was immunoSEQ multiplex PCR, while the TCRdb copy is restricted to in-frame clones and leaves out a portion. The sample consists of approximately 2,300,000 clones, 85% to 95% of them appearing once. Sequenced: naive CD4+ T cells from PBMCs. These receptors were obtained from a man younger than 35 in good health. Some clones in this sample may be carry-over from other donors' samples. Each CDR3 is given with its conserved first and last residue. The D gene is left open where the match is weak. Clone size, where shown, is once, few, many, or a class for clones that have expanded.

V: TRBV5-1; D: TRBD2; J: TRBJ2-1; size: -; CDR3: CASSPGLAGGPEGRLF; DNA: TGCGCCAGCAGCCCCGGACTAGCGGGAGGGCCAGAAGGTCGTCTCTTC
V: TRBV11-2; D: TRBD1; J: TRBJ2-7; size: -; CDR3: CASRFHLGQGTYEQYF; DNA: TGTGCCAGCAGGTTTCATCTGGGACAGGGTACCTACGAGCAGTACTTC
V: TRBV5-4; D: TRBD1; J: TRBJ1-2; size: few; CDR3: CASSLADRVHGYTF; DNA: TGTGCCAGCAGCTTGGCGGACAGGGTGCATGGCTACACCTTC
V: TRBV7-9; D: TRBD1; J: TRBJ1-2; size: -; CDR3: CASSVGQGVYYGYTF; DNA: TGTGCCAGCAGCGTGGGACAGGGGGTTTATTATGGCTACACCTTC
V: TRBV6-1; D: -; J: TRBJ2-1; size: -; CDR3: CASSETPSSYNEQFF; DNA: TGTGCCAGCAGTGAGACACCGAGCTCCTACAATGAGCAGTTCTTC
V: TRBV7-8; D: TRBD1; J: TRBJ2-7; size: -; CDR3: CASSQGTGGRKQYF; DNA: TGTGCCAGCAGCCAAGGGACAGGGGGACGAAAGCAGTACTTC
V: TRBV5-4; D: -; J: TRBJ1-4; size: -; CDR3: CASSLEGGNEKLFF; DNA: TGTGCCAGCAGCTTAGAAGGGGGTAATGAAAAACTGTTTTTT
V: TRBV30; D: TRBD2; J: TRBJ2-1; size: -; CDR3: CAWSVRRGRFPYNEQFF; DNA: TGTGCCTGGAGTGTACGCCGCGGGAGATTCCCCTACAATGAGCAGTTCTTC
V: TRBV7-8; D: TRBD1; J: TRBJ2-5; size: -; CDR3: CASSLGDRGRAETQYF; DNA: TGTGCCAGCAGCTTAGGGGACAGGGGGCGCGCAGAGACCCAGTACTTC
V: TRBV5-1; D: TRBD2; J: TRBJ2-1; size: -; CDR3: CASSPREGGNNEQFF; DNA: TGCGCCAGCAGCCCGCGGGAGGGCGGGAACAATGAGCAGTTCTTC
V: TRBV5-6; D: TRBD1; J: TRBJ2-7; size: -; CDR3: CASSEGTGLSSYEQYF; DNA: TGTGCCAGCAGCGAAGGGACAGGTTTGAGCTCCTACGAGCAGTACTTC
V: TRBV6-5; D: -; J: TRBJ1-2; size: once; CDR3: CASSYSQRPYYGYTF; DNA: TGTGCCAGCAGTTACTCCCAGAGGCCATACTATGGCTACACCTTC
V: TRBV5-4; D: -; J: TRBJ2-7; size: -; CDR3: CASSLDRQAAYEQYF; DNA: TGTGCCAGCAGCTTGGATAGGCAGGCCGCCTACGAGCAGTACTTC
V: TRBV7-9; D: TRBD2; J: TRBJ2-7; size: few; CDR3: CASSLGLAGPYEQYF; DNA: TGTGCCAGCAGCTTAGGACTAGCGGGGCCCTACGAGCAGTACTTC
V: TRBV7-3; D: TRBD2; J: TRBJ2-1; size: few; CDR3: CASSSRSGPAYNEQFF; DNA: TGTGCCAGCAGCTCACGTAGCGGGCCGGCCTACAATGAGCAGTTCTTC
V: TRBV19; D: TRBD2; J: TRBJ2-1; size: -; CDR3: CASSSTSGGNNEQFF; DNA: TGTGCCAGTAGTTCGACTAGCGGGGGCAACAATGAGCAGTTCTTC
V: TRBV2; D: TRBD2; J: TRBJ2-1; size: -; CDR3: CASRRGGELIRNEQFF; DNA: TGTGCCAGCAGGCGGGGAGGGGAGCTCATACGCAATGAGCAGTTCTTC
V: TRBV5-1; D: TRBD2; J: TRBJ2-5; size: -; CDR3: CASSFGLAGASETQYF; DNA: TGCGCCAGCAGCTTCGGACTAGCGGGAGCTTCAGAGACCCAGTACTTC
V: TRBV2; D: -; J: TRBJ2-7; size: -; CDR3: CASMEDGFYEQYF; DNA: TGTGCCAGCATGGAGGACGGCTTCTACGAGCAGTACTTC
V: TRBV7-8; D: -; J: TRBJ2-6; size: -; CDR3: CASSLLVAGDYSGANVLTF; DNA: TGTGCCAGCAGCTTACTAGTTGCAGGGGATTACTCTGGGGCCAACGTCCTGACTTTC
V: TRBV6-5; D: TRBD1; J: TRBJ1-5; size: -; CDR3: CASSSLRGLDQPQHF; DNA: TGTGCCAGCAGTTCCCTCAGGGGGCTGGATCAGCCCCAGCATTTT
V: TRBV4-1; D: -; J: TRBJ1-4; size: -; CDR3: CASSRVGGKQTGANEKLFF; DNA: TGCGCCAGCAGCCGAGTAGGGGGAAAGCAAACTGGGGCTAATGAAAAACTGTTTTTT
V: TRBV18; D: TRBD1; J: TRBJ2-3; size: -; CDR3: CASSPPSTGGADTQYF; DNA: TGTGCCAGCTCACCACCGTCGACAGGGGGGGCAGATACGCAGTATTTT
V: TRBV6-5; D: TRBD1; J: TRBJ1-2; size: -; CDR3: CASSRAGGDYGYTF; DNA: TGTGCCAGCAGTAGGGCAGGGGGCGACTATGGCTACACCTTC
V: TRBV28; D: TRBD2; J: TRBJ2-1; size: -; CDR3: CASSFGGLAGNEQFF; DNA: TGTGCCAGCAGTTTCGGGGGACTAGCGGGAAACGAGCAGTTCTTC
V: TRBV9; D: TRBD2; J: TRBJ2-5; size: once; CDR3: CASNLAGGRETQYF; DNA: TGTGCCAGCAACTTAGCGGGGGGGAGAGAGACCCAGTACTTC
V: TRBV28; D: -; J: TRBJ1-2; size: -; CDR3: CASISGPYGYTF; DNA: TGTGCCAGCATATCCGGGCCCTATGGCTACACCTTC
V: TRBV7-2; D: -; J: TRBJ1-5; size: -; CDR3: CASSLVGPISNQPQHF; DNA: TGTGCCAGCAGCTTAGTTGGCCCCATTAGCAATCAGCCCCAGCATTTT
V: TRBV6-5; D: TRBD1; J: TRBJ1-2; size: -; CDR3: CASKTGGLPNYGYTF; DNA: TGTGCCAGCAAGACAGGGGGCCTACCCAACTATGGCTACACCTTC
V: TRBV28; D: -; J: TRBJ1-1; size: -; CDR3: CASSLAPDLGNTEAFF; DNA: TGTGCCAGCAGTTTAGCCCCTGATTTGGGGAACACTGAAGCTTTCTTT
V: TRBV7-2; D: -; J: TRBJ2-5; size: -; CDR3: CASSPLAYQETQYF; DNA: TGTGCCAGCAGCCCCTTGGCGTACCAAGAGACCCAGTACTTC
V: TRBV6-5; D: -; J: TRBJ2-3; size: once; CDR3: CATLDGYTDTQYF; DNA: TGTGCCACCTTAGACGGATACACAGATACGCAGTATTTT
V: TRBV7-2; D: -; J: TRBJ2-7; size: -; CDR3: CASSLDVTGTYEQYF; DNA: TGTGCCAGCAGCTTAGATGTGACAGGAACCTACGAGCAGTACTTC
V: TRBV5-1; D: TRBD1; J: TRBJ2-5; size: -; CDR3: CASSLVSGGGETQYF; DNA: TGCGCCAGCAGCTTGGTGTCAGGGGGCGGAGAGACCCAGTACTTC
V: TRBV7-3; D: TRBD1; J: TRBJ1-2; size: -; CDR3: CASSSTGGKGYTF; DNA: TGTGCCAGCAGCTCGACAGGGGGTAAAGGCTACACCTTC
V: TRBV30; D: -; J: TRBJ1-1; size: -; CDR3: CAWGGNTEAFF; DNA: TGTGCCTGGGGCGGGAACACTGAAGCTTTCTTT
V: TRBV5-6; D: -; J: TRBJ2-1; size: once; CDR3: CASSLVGADLPYNEQFF; DNA: TGTGCCAGCAGCTTGGTGGGCGCTGATCTCCCCTACAATGAGCAGTTCTTC
V: TRBV19; D: TRBD1; J: TRBJ2-3; size: -; CDR3: CATHGTGYSTDTQYF; DNA: TGTGCCACCCACGGGACAGGGTATAGCACAGATACGCAGTATTTT
V: TRBV5-1; D: -; J: TRBJ1-1; size: -; CDR3: CASSQSFVTTEAFF; DNA: TGCGCCAGCAGCCAATCATTTGTAACCACTGAAGCTTTCTTT
V: TRBV7-2; D: TRBD2; J: TRBJ2-1; size: -; CDR3: CASSFTSGPYNEQFF; DNA: TGTGCCAGCAGCTTCACTAGCGGCCCCTACAATGAGCAGTTCTTC
V: TRBV28; D: -; J: TRBJ2-1; size: -; CDR3: CASRGVDYNEQFF; DNA: TGTGCCAGCAGGGGAGTTGACTACAATGAGCAGTTCTTC